This TCR beta chain came from a study of cytomegalovirus exposure and HLA in healthy donors. Study outcomes and limitations: A later examination showed that TCR association rates differed by HLA locus, with DRB1 most and HLA-C fewest.

60 Vbeta and 13 Jbeta primers were used in PCR. The assay was immunoSEQ multiplex PCR, and TCRdb's table has in-frame clones only and misses some. The sample includes over 100,000 clones, under 80% of them seen just once. On this clone itself: Its cognate antigen is unknown. Other DNA variants within this sample encode the same CDR3.

This CDR3 comprises 16 residues. The V gene's germline CDR1 is LGHNA and CDR2 YSLEER. V lost 3 bases and J lost 3, with 16 bases in between. Sequencing was performed on PBMCs. The rearrangement joins TRBV4-3 to TRBJ2-3; possibly TRBD2 for D (5 bases). The TCR comes from a woman aged 45-65 years in good health and CMV-seropositive. CDR3 DNA: TGCGCCAGCAGCCAGGAAGCGGTGCAGCGAACAGATACGCAGTATTTT. This sequence encodes CASSQEAVQRTDTQYF.